This T cell receptor beta chain was captured in a study of blood T cell repertoires in COVID-19. Study-wide background: Researchers got acute and convalescent COVID-19 samples from the United States, Italy and Spain.

About this clone itself: Other DNA sequences of this sample code for an identical CDR3.

Per the germline V gene, CDR1 is MNHEY and CDR2 is SVGAGI. This CDR3 region has 13 residues. J lost 5 bases, V lost 8 bases, and 3 bases had no gene match. Sequencing used immunoSEQ multiplex PCR; TCRdb keeps in-frame clones, though not all of them. The sample includes roughly 220,000 clones, 84% seen only once; the top ten take roughly 2.3%. V gene TRBV6-5 combines with J gene TRBJ1-4; 9 positions match TRBD1. Sequenced input: peripheral blood. The receptor's source is an older woman with acute or convalescent COVID-19. Here the CDR3 DNA reads TGTGCCAGCCGGGACAGGGTGAATGAAAAACTGTTTTTT. It yields the protein CASRDRVNEKLFF.